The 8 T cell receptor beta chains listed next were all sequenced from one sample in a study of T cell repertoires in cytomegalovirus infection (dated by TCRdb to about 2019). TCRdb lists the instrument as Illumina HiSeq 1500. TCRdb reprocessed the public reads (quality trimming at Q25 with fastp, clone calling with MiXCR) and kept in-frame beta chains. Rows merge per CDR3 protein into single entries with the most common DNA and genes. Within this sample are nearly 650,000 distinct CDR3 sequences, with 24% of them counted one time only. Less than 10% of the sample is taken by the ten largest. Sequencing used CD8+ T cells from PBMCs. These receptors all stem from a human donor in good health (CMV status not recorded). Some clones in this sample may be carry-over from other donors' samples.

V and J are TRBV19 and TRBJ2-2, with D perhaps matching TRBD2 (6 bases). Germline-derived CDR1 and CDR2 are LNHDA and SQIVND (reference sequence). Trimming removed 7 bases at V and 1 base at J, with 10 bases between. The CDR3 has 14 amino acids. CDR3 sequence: CASTYSGNTGELFF. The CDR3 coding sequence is TGTGCCAGTACCTATAGCGGGAACACCGGGGAGCTGTTTTTT.

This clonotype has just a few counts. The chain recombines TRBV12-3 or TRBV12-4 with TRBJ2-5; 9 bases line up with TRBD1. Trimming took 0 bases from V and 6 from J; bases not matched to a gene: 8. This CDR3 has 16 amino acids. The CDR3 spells CASSLARTGVRKTQYF. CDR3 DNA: TGTGCCAGCAGTTTAGCCCGGACAGGGGTTCGCAAGACCCAGTACTTC.

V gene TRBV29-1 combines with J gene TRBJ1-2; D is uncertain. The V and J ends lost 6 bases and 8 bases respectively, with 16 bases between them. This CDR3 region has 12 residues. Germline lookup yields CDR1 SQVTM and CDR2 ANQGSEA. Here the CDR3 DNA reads TGCAGCGTCCCCGGCGGGGAAGGAGGCTACACCTTC. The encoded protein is CSVPGGEGGYTF. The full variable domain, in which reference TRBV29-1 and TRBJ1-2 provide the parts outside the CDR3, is SAVISQKPSRDICQRGTSLTIQCQVDSQVTMMFWYRQQPGQSLTLIATANQGSEATYESGFVIDKFPISRPNLTFSTLTVSNMSPEDSSIYLCSVPGGEGGYTFGSGTRLTVV.

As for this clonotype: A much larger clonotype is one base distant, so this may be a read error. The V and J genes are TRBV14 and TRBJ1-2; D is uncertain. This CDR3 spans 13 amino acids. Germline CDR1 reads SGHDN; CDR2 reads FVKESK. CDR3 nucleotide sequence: TGTGCCAGCAACCAAGGTATATCCCCCGTTTCGACCTTC. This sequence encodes CASNQGISPVSTF.

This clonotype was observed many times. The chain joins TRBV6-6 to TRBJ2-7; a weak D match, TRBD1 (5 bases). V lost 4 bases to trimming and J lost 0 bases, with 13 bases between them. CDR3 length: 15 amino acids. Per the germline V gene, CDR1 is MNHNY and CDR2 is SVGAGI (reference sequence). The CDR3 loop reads CASSLGDPSSYEQYF. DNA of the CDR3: TGTGCCAGCAGTTTAGGGGATCCTAGCTCCTACGAGCAGTACTTC.

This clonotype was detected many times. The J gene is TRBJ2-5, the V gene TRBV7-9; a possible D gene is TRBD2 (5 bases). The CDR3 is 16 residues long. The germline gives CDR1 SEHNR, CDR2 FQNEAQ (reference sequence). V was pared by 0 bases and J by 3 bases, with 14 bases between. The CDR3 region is CASSLALSKTKETQYF. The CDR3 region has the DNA TGTGCCAGCAGCTTAGCCTTATCCAAGACTAAAGAGACCCAGTACTTC.

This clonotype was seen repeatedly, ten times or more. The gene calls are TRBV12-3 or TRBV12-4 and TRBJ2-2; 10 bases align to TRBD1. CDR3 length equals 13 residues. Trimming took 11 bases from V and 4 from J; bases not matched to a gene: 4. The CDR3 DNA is TGTGCCGAAGGGACAGGGGTCACCGGGGAGCTGTTTTTT. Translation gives CAEGTGVTGELFF.

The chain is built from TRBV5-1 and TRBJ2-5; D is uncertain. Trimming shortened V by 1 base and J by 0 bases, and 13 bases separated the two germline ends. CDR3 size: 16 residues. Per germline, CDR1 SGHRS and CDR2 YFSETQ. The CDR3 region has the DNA TGCGCCAGCAGCTTGAAGTCAATGGGGTACCAAGAGACCCAGTACTTC. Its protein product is CASSLKSMGYQETQYF.